The present entry profiles one T cell receptor (beta chain) with its context. Some clones are missing from TCRdb's copy, which holds only in-frame ones; the method was immunoSEQ multiplex PCR. This sample has 330,000 or so clones; about 89% occur once, and the top ten carry about 2.1%. J lost 4 bases, V lost 10 bases, and 4 bases had no gene match. This CDR3 region has 12 residues. Germline lookup yields CDR1 MNHEY and CDR2 SVGAGI. This record belongs to a study of blood T cell repertoires in COVID-19. Sequencing was done on a sample of PBMCs or T cells enriched from blood (not recorded which). The origin of this receptor is a man aged 35 to 55 in a cohort exposed to, infected with or recovered from COVID-19 (not recorded which). V is TRBV6-5 and J is TRBJ2-3, with 8 bases aligning to TRBD1. CDR3 bases: TGTGCCACCGGACAGGGTTCAGATACGCAGTATTTT. Amino acid sequence: CATGQGSDTQYF.